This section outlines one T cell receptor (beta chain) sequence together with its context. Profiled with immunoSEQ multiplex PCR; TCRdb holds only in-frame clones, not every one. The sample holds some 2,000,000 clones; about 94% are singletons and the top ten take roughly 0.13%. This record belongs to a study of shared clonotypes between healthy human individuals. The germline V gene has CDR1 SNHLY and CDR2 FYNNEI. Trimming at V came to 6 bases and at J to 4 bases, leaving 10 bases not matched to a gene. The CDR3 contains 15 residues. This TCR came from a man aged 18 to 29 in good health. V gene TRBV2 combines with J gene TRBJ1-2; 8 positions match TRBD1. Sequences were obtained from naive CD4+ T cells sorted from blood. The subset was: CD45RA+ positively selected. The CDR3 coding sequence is TGTGCCAGCAGACCATCAGGGGGCGGAGGCTATGGCTACACCTTC. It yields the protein CASRPSGGGGYGYTF.